The T cell receptor (beta chain) described here comes from a study of blood T cell repertoires in COVID-19. The overall study: Samples of COVID-19 (acute and convalescent) were obtained from the United States, Italy and Spain.

Germline CDR1 is SGHVS and CDR2 is FQNEAQ. The CDR3 has 18 amino acids. V lost 1 base and J lost 0; bases outside the gene matches: 6. Authors' data handling: For nucleated cells, counts were estimated from reference gene primer amplification. Sequencing used immunoSEQ multiplex PCR; TCRdb keeps in-frame clones, though not all of them. V and J calls plus clone size are reproduced from that table; the DNA served to infer D and trimming. The sample gives some 300,000 clones, 70% to 90% of which show up once; approximately 6.6% is in the top ten. This clone occurred once. This sequence joins TRBV7-8 and TRBJ2-5; 12 bases map to TRBD2. Sequenced material: peripheral blood. The sequence was collected from a woman in her 30s who had recovered from COVID-19. CDR3 nucleotide sequence: TGTGCCAGCAGCTTAGGACTAGCGGGGGTCATTTACCAAGAGACCCAGTACTTC. It codes for CASSLGLAGVIYQETQYF. Supplemented by reference TRBV7-8 and TRBJ2-5, the full variable domain reads GAGVSQSPRYKVAKRGQDVALRCDPISGHVSLFWYQQALGQGPEFLTYFQNEAQLDKSGLPSDRFFAERPEGSVSTLKIQRTQQEDSAVYLCASSLGLAGVIYQETQYFGPGTRLLVL.